This T cell receptor (beta chain) was sequenced for a study of T-cell memory formation after mild COVID-19. TCRdb re-analysed the 5' RACE reads in MiXCR, keeping a single row per CDR3 protein. The sample lists around 420,000 distinct CDR3 sequences, 24% occurring once. This clonotype was picked up a small number of times. Its antigen is unidentified. General study results and limits: There was a balanced CD4/CD8 profile in clones contracting day 15 to 85, and later expanders leaned CD4+. Prior to infection, memory already included some responding clones, suggesting cross-reactive memory joined.

The receptor was isolated from an adult woman who had mild COVID-19 (a few samples of this study predate the infection). Cell type and time point are not known. The sequenced sample was PBMCs or a T cell subset sorted from them (not recorded which).

For the CDR3, the DNA is TGTGCCACCAGTGATTACCACTCCAGGGTATCGGGGCAGCCCCAGCATTTT. Its translation is CATSDYHSRVSGQPQHF. The chain carries TRBV24-1 and TRBJ1-5; D may be TRBD1 (5 bases). V gave up 2 bases and J gave up 7 bases, with 20 bases separating them. Germline lookup yields CDR1 KGHDR and CDR2 SFDVKD. CDR3 length equals 17 residues.